This entry lists 17 T cell receptor beta chains sequenced from one sample in a study of Ad26.COV2.S vaccination and SARS-CoV-2 variants. This table comes from immunoSEQ multiplex PCR, and its TCRdb copy is limited to in-frame clones, with some not included. The sample shows more than 400,000 clones, roughly 90% of them seen only once. Indicated treatment: around 19 received Ad26.COV2.S at low or high dose, single or two shots; 5 received placebo; per-sample allocation not given. Day 63 following the first vaccine or placebo injection was when the samples were taken. The specimen comprised peripheral blood, sampled in a trial of Ad26.COV2.S vaccine versus placebo. These receptors originate from a person between 18 and 59 years old who received the Ad26.COV2.S COVID-19 vaccine or a placebo.

The V and J genes are TRBV6-2 or TRBV6-3 and TRBJ1-1, with D perhaps TRBD1 (5 bases). Trimming pared 2 bases from V and 6 bases from J, leaving 25 bases between. Germline V gene lookup returns CDR1 MNHEY and CDR2 SVGEGT. This CDR3 comprises 18 residues. The CDR3 nucleotides are TGTGCCAGCAGTTACAGGAAGGACCTGGGGGGGTGGTTCGCTGAAGCTTTCTTT. This translates into CASSYRKDLGGWFAEAFF.

The sample holds one count of this clone. This chain links TRBV3-1 (or the pseudogene TRBV3-2) with TRBJ1-1, with 9 bases identical to TRBD1. Germline assignment: CDR1 LGHDT and CDR2 YNNKEL (reference sequence). CDR3 length equals 14 residues. V shed 6 bases, J shed 3 bases, and the junction held 5 bases outside the gene matches. The CDR3 coding sequence is TGTGCCAGCAGGCCGGGACAGGGCGACACTGAAGCTTTCTTT. Translated: CASRPGQGDTEAFF.

Many counts were recorded for this clone. The CDR3 region has the DNA TGTGCCAGCAGCGATGCCGGGACAACTTACTCCTACGAGCAGTACTTC. It encodes CASSDAGTTYSYEQYF. V is TRBV11-2 and J is TRBJ2-7; D might be TRBD1 (6 bases). The germline V gene has CDR1 SGHAT and CDR2 FQNNGV. The V end lost 5 bases, the J end lost 0 bases, and 17 bases lay between the germline ends. The CDR3 has 16 residues. The variable domain in full, with the rest retrieved from reference TRBV11-2 and TRBJ2-7, is EAGVAQSPRYKIIEKRQSVAFWCNPISGHATLYWYQQILGQGPKLLIQFQNNGVVDDSQLPKDRFSAERLKGVDSTLKIQPAKLEDSAVYLCASSDAGTTYSYEQYFGPGTRLTVT.

V is TRBV5-6 and J is TRBJ2-1; 8 positions match TRBD2. CDR3 length: 15 residues. Per germline, CDR1 SGHDT and CDR2 YYEEEE. J gave up 0 bases and V 5 bases, and 4 bases lay outside the gene matches. CDR3 sequence reads: CASSRGGSSYNEQFF. The CDR3 bases are TGTGCCAGCAGTCGCGGGGGGTCCTCCTACAATGAGCAGTTCTTC.

V is TRBV10-1 and J is TRBJ2-3; 14 bases align to TRBD2. The CDR3 is 16 amino acids. V gave up 3 bases and J gave up 10 bases; unmatched junction bases: 9. Germline V gene sequence: CDR1 WNHNN, CDR2 SYGVQD (reference sequence). The CDR3 nucleotides are TGCGCCAGCAGTGACCCCGGACTAGCGGGGGGCCGAGCGCAGTATTTT. Translating gives CASSDPGLAGGRAQYF.

In regard to this clone: Within the sample, other DNA sequences also encode this same CDR3. This chain connects TRBV15 to TRBJ2-7, with 11 bases matching TRBD1. Germline V CDR1 and CDR2: LNHNV, YYDKDF (reference sequence). V lost 6 bases, J lost 2 bases, and 3 bases stayed unmatched. This CDR3 spans 14 amino acids. The CDR3, as DNA: TGTGCCACCAGTAGGGGACAGGGGGCCTACGAGCAGTACTTC. Amino acid sequence: CATSRGQGAYEQYF.

The rearrangement joins TRBV5-5 to TRBJ2-7; D ambiguous. CDR3 size: 13 residues. The germline V and J ends were trimmed by 1 base and 2 bases, with 7 bases remaining between them. Germline lookup yields CDR1 SGHKS and CDR2 YYEKEE (reference sequence). CDR3 coding DNA: TGTGCCAGCAGCTTGCGGGCAGCCTACGAGCAGTACTTC. It specifies CASSLRAAYEQYF.

The chain links TRBV9 to TRBJ1-5, with D perhaps TRBD1 (5 bases). The CDR3 spans 13 residues. CDR1 is SGDLS, CDR2 YYNGEE, per germline. Trimming shortened V by 2 bases and J by 9 bases, and 12 bases separated the two germline ends. The CDR3 spells CASSVGVSGPQHF. The DNA of the CDR3 is TGTGCCAGCAGCGTGGGGGTCTCGGGGCCCCAGCATTTT.

This chain uses TRBV6-2 or TRBV6-3 with TRBJ2-5; TRBD1 aligns across 8 bases. V trimming: 5 bases; J trimming: 5 bases; junction bases outside the gene matches: 10. The CDR3 covers 15 residues. Germline V gene sequence: CDR1 MNHEY, CDR2 SVGEGT. The CDR3 loop reads CASSSHRGWWETQYF. The DNA for the CDR3 is TGTGCCAGCAGTAGCCACAGGGGGTGGTGGGAGACCCAGTACTTC.

The chain carries TRBV14 and TRBJ1-3; no firm D call. Germline CDR1 SGHDN, CDR2 FVKESK. This CDR3 contains 17 residues. The germline V and J ends were trimmed by 3 bases and 0 bases, with 15 bases remaining between them. The CDR3, as DNA: TGTGCCAGCAGCCATCCCGCACCGGGCGTCTCTGGAAACACCATATATTTT. Translating it yields CASSHPAPGVSGNTIYF.

This sequence joins TRBV6-2 or TRBV6-3 and TRBJ1-5; possibly TRBD1 for D (6 bases). CDR1 is MNHEY and CDR2 is SVGEGT in the germline V gene. With 5 bases removed from V and 3 bases from J, the gap between germline ends came to 17 bases. This CDR3 spans 16 amino acids. The CDR3 DNA reads TGTGCCAGCAGTCACAAGACAGGTAAAGCCAATCAGCCCCAGCATTTT. As protein: CASSHKTGKANQPQHF.

This clone was seen once. The rearrangement joins TRBV4-1 to TRBJ2-1; TRBD2 matches 14 bases. With 2 bases clipped from V and 9 bases from J, the junction kept 6 bases outside the gene matches. Germline assignment: CDR1 MGHRA and CDR2 YSYEKL. The CDR3 length is 16 residues. CDR3 loop: CASSQQTSGGAGEQFF. The CDR3 DNA reads TGCGCCAGCAGCCAACAGACTAGCGGGGGGGCGGGTGAGCAGTTCTTC.

The V call is TRBV7-9, the J call TRBJ1-4; 8 bases map to TRBD1. Looked up from germline, CDR1 is SEHNR and CDR2 is FQNEAQ (reference sequence). The V segment lost 5 bases and the J segment 1 base; nucleotides outside the gene matches: 6. This CDR3 spans 16 amino acids. CDR3: CASSPGDRQTNEKLFF. CDR3 nucleotide sequence: TGTGCCAGCAGCCCAGGGGACAGGCAAACTAATGAAAAACTGTTTTTT.

The rearrangement joins TRBV6-6 to TRBJ1-1; no firm D call. Germline lookup yields CDR1 MNHNY and CDR2 SVGAGI (reference sequence). Trimming removed 7 bases at V and 4 bases at J, with 10 bases between. This CDR3 spans 12 amino acids. CDR3 amino acids: CASMALGTEAFF. The CDR3 DNA follows: TGTGCCAGCATGGCCCTGGGCACTGAAGCTTTCTTT.

As to this clone: The sample contains more than one DNA sequence encoding this CDR3. The chain carries TRBV27 and TRBJ2-7; 7 nucleotides align to TRBD1. Looked up from germline, CDR1 is MNHEY and CDR2 is SMNVEV (reference sequence). V was clipped by 1 base and J by 2 bases; unmatched bases: 2. This CDR3 spans 14 amino acids. CDR3 residues: CASSLWTGAYEQYF. The DNA of the CDR3 is TGTGCCAGCAGTTTATGGACAGGAGCCTACGAGCAGTACTTC.

The genes are TRBV7-2 and TRBJ2-2; D perhaps matches TRBD1 (6 bases). The germline V and J ends were trimmed by 3 bases and 4 bases, with 6 bases remaining between them. The CDR3 sequence is 13 residues long. Germline assignment: CDR1 SGHTA and CDR2 FQGNSA. The CDR3 DNA is TGTGCCAGCAGCTTGGACAGCACCGGGGAGCTGTTTTTT. This codes for CASSLDSTGELFF.

The chain carries TRBV24-1 and TRBJ2-1, with 11 bases that match TRBD1. The CDR3 has 17 amino acids. The germline V gene has CDR1 KGHDR and CDR2 SFDVKD. After removal of 4 bases from V and 2 bases from J, the junction contained 6 bases not matched to a gene. Here the CDR3 reads CATSDSGTGGPYNEQFF. The CDR3 coding sequence is TGTGCCACCAGTGACTCCGGGACAGGGGGGCCCTACAATGAGCAGTTCTTC.